These T cell receptor beta chains were read from a single sample in a study of OX40 agonist ivuxolimab in advanced cancers. Sequenced by immunoSEQ multiplex PCR; TCRdb stores in-frame clones only, minus some. The top ten hold approximately 30% of the sample, which has around 58,000 clones, roughly 84% seen once. This material consisted of CD4+ or CD8+ T cells sorted from blood, taken in a trial of the OX40 agonist ivuxolimab. These receptors originate from an adult with an advanced solid tumor such as melanoma, head and neck, liver or kidney cancer. Both conserved end residues are part of each CDR3. Fields, in order: CDR3 DNA, CDR3 protein, V gene, clone size, CDR3 length, D gene, J gene. The D gene is left open where the match is weak. The size of a clone is reported for some rows only, either as once, few or many, or as a class for expanded clones.

CDR3 DNA: TGTGCCAGCAGCGACCGGGACAGGGGAAGGTACGAGCAGTACTTC; CDR3 protein: CASSDRDRGRYEQYF; V gene: TRBV5-4; clone size: few; CDR3 length: 15; D gene: TRBD1; J gene: TRBJ2-7
CDR3 DNA: TGTGCCAGCAGTCCCTATCGGGACAGGCGGGGAACTTTCTTT; CDR3 protein: CASSPYRDRRGTFF; V gene: TRBV6-5; clone size: few; CDR3 length: 14; D gene: TRBD1; J gene: TRBJ1-1
CDR3 DNA: TGTGCCAGCAGCTTAGATTATAGTGAAAAACTGTTTTTT; CDR3 protein: CASSLDYSEKLFF; V gene: TRBV11-2; clone size: NA; CDR3 length: 13; D gene: NA; J gene: TRBJ1-4
CDR3 DNA: TGCGCCAGCAGCTTGGCCCCACAGGGGGGGAATTCACCCCTCCACTTT; CDR3 protein: CASSLAPQGGNSPLHF; V gene: TRBV5-1; clone size: NA; CDR3 length: 16; D gene: TRBD1; J gene: TRBJ1-6
CDR3 DNA: TGTGCCAGCAGAGACCTGGACGCAAAACGTGGCTACACCTTC; CDR3 protein: CASRDLDAKRGYTF; V gene: TRBV27; clone size: NA; CDR3 length: 14; D gene: NA; J gene: TRBJ1-2
CDR3 DNA: TGCAGCGCCCCCGGGACAGGGGTCGGGGAGCTGTTTTTT; CDR3 protein: CSAPGTGVGELFF; V gene: TRBV29-1; clone size: NA; CDR3 length: 13; D gene: TRBD1; J gene: TRBJ2-2
CDR3 DNA: TGCGCCAGCAGCCACCCTGGAAAACTGTTTTTT; CDR3 protein: CASSHPGKLFF; V gene: TRBV4-3; clone size: NA; CDR3 length: 11; D gene: NA; J gene: TRBJ1-4
CDR3 DNA: TGTGCCAGCAGGCCGGGACAGGGGGACACCGGGGAGCTGTTTTTT; CDR3 protein: CASRPGQGDTGELFF; V gene: TRBV28; clone size: NA; CDR3 length: 15; D gene: TRBD1; J gene: TRBJ2-2
CDR3 DNA: TGTGCCAGTAGTATTCCGCTGGGGACAGGGGGCTCTGGGGCCAACGTCCTGACTTTC; CDR3 protein: CASSIPLGTGGSGANVLTF; V gene: TRBV19; clone size: NA; CDR3 length: 19; D gene: TRBD1; J gene: TRBJ2-6
CDR3 DNA: TGCGCCAGCTTAGGGGAGGCTACAAACATTCAGTACTTC; CDR3 protein: CASLGEATNIQYF; V gene: TRBV10-2; clone size: NA; CDR3 length: 13; D gene: NA; J gene: TRBJ2-4
CDR3 DNA: TGCAGCGTTGAACCCGGGCTAGCGGGGGATAATGAGCAGTTCTTC; CDR3 protein: CSVEPGLAGDNEQFF; V gene: TRBV29-1; clone size: NA; CDR3 length: 15; D gene: TRBD2; J gene: TRBJ2-1
CDR3 DNA: TGCAGCGTTGAAGACACCACAGGAAGGGCGCAGTATTTT; CDR3 protein: CSVEDTTGRAQYF; V gene: TRBV29-1; clone size: NA; CDR3 length: 13; D gene: NA; J gene: TRBJ2-3
CDR3 DNA: TGCGCCAGCAGCCAAGATCCCGGTTTTGAAGCTTTCTTT; CDR3 protein: CASSQDPGFEAFF; V gene: TRBV4-3; clone size: NA; CDR3 length: 13; D gene: NA; J gene: TRBJ1-1
CDR3 DNA: TGTGCCAGCATAAACAGCCAGGGGAACTCTCAGCCCCAGCATTTT; CDR3 protein: CASINSQGNSQPQHF; V gene: TRBV6-1; clone size: NA; CDR3 length: 15; D gene: NA; J gene: TRBJ1-5
CDR3 DNA: TGTGCCAGCAGTTCCGGCGACTTGGGACTAGCGGCCTACAATGAGCAGTTCTTC; CDR3 protein: CASSSGDLGLAAYNEQFF; V gene: TRBV27; clone size: NA; CDR3 length: 18; D gene: TRBD2; J gene: TRBJ2-1
CDR3 DNA: TGTGCCAGCAGTCGGAACAACAGGGCTGAAGCTTTCTTT; CDR3 protein: CASSRNNRAEAFF; V gene: TRBV28; clone size: NA; CDR3 length: 13; D gene: NA; J gene: TRBJ1-1
CDR3 DNA: TGCGCCAGCAGCAGGTCTGCCGGGACAGGTAACACTGAAGCTTTCTTT; CDR3 protein: CASSRSAGTGNTEAFF; V gene: TRBV5-1; clone size: NA; CDR3 length: 16; D gene: TRBD1; J gene: TRBJ1-1
CDR3 DNA: TGTGCCTGGAGTGTTCAACCGGACAGGGCGCATGGCTACACCTTC; CDR3 protein: CAWSVQPDRAHGYTF; V gene: TRBV30; clone size: NA; CDR3 length: 15; D gene: TRBD1; J gene: TRBJ1-2
CDR3 DNA: TGTGCCAGCAGTTTTCGGAGTCCTGGAAACACCATATATTTT; CDR3 protein: CASSFRSPGNTIYF; V gene: TRBV28; clone size: NA; CDR3 length: 14; D gene: NA; J gene: TRBJ1-3
CDR3 DNA: TGTGCCAGCAGTTATCGGCCCGGTACCTACGAGCAGTACTTC; CDR3 protein: CASSYRPGTYEQYF; V gene: TRBV6-5; clone size: once; CDR3 length: 14; D gene: NA; J gene: TRBJ2-7
CDR3 DNA: TGCGCCAGCAGTCAATCTACAAAGGGGTTCGAAGCTTTCTTT; CDR3 protein: CASSQSTKGFEAFF; V gene: TRBV23-1; clone size: NA; CDR3 length: 14; D gene: NA; J gene: TRBJ1-1
CDR3 DNA: TGTGCCAGCAGCCCATCTGGGACCGGTACCTACGAGCAGTACTTC; CDR3 protein: CASSPSGTGTYEQYF; V gene: TRBV7-2; clone size: NA; CDR3 length: 15; D gene: NA; J gene: TRBJ2-7
CDR3 DNA: TGTGCCAGCAGTGAAGTGGGGGGGGACATTCAGTACTTC; CDR3 protein: CASSEVGGDIQYF; V gene: TRBV6-1; clone size: NA; CDR3 length: 13; D gene: TRBD2; J gene: TRBJ2-4
CDR3 DNA: TGTGCCAGTAGCCCCTTCGGGAAACAGGGGGGGGAACAGCCCCAGCATTTT; CDR3 protein: CASSPFGKQGGEQPQHF; V gene: TRBV19; clone size: NA; CDR3 length: 17; D gene: TRBD1; J gene: TRBJ1-5
CDR3 DNA: TGCGCCAGCAGCCAAGACGGACAGCTGCCTTACTATGGCTACACCTTC; CDR3 protein: CASSQDGQLPYYGYTF; V gene: TRBV4-3; clone size: once; CDR3 length: 16; D gene: NA; J gene: TRBJ1-2
CDR3 DNA: TGCGCCAGCAGCCGACGGACTAGCGGGGATCTTAACCAAGAGACCCAGTACTTC; CDR3 protein: CASSRRTSGDLNQETQYF; V gene: TRBV4-1; clone size: once; CDR3 length: 18; D gene: TRBD2; J gene: TRBJ2-5
CDR3 DNA: TGTGCCAGCAGCGTCCAGATTGAAGCTTTCTTT; CDR3 protein: CASSVQIEAFF; V gene: TRBV9; clone size: few; CDR3 length: 11; D gene: NA; J gene: TRBJ1-1
CDR3 DNA: TGCGCCAGCAGCTTGGAGGCAGGATCCTACGAGCAGTACTTC; CDR3 protein: CASSLEAGSYEQYF; V gene: TRBV5-1; clone size: NA; CDR3 length: 14; D gene: NA; J gene: TRBJ2-7
CDR3 DNA: TGTGCCAGCTCACCACGGAAATGGGGGAGCAATCAGCCCCAGCATTTT; CDR3 protein: CASSPRKWGSNQPQHF; V gene: TRBV18; clone size: NA; CDR3 length: 16; D gene: NA; J gene: TRBJ1-5
CDR3 DNA: TGTGCCAGCAGCCTAGAGGGTACGGCAGGGAGATATGGCTACACCTTC; CDR3 protein: CASSLEGTAGRYGYTF; V gene: TRBV7-2; clone size: NA; CDR3 length: 16; D gene: NA; J gene: TRBJ1-2
CDR3 DNA: TGTGCCACCAGCAGAGGACTAGCGGGGGCCTACGAGCAGTACTTC; CDR3 protein: CATSRGLAGAYEQYF; V gene: TRBV15; clone size: medium-sized; CDR3 length: 15; D gene: TRBD2; J gene: TRBJ2-7
CDR3 DNA: TGCGCCAGCAGCTCCCATACTATCAGGGGGCGCCAGGATCAGCCCCAGCATTTT; CDR3 protein: CASSSHTIRGRQDQPQHF; V gene: TRBV5-1; clone size: NA; CDR3 length: 18; D gene: TRBD1; J gene: TRBJ1-5
CDR3 DNA: TGTGCCTGGAGGACGGCAGGGGGAAAAACTGAAGCTTTCTTT; CDR3 protein: CAWRTAGGKTEAFF; V gene: TRBV30; clone size: once; CDR3 length: 14; D gene: TRBD1; J gene: TRBJ1-1
CDR3 DNA: TGTGCCAGCTCACCCACCGGGGCCTACGAGCAGTACTTC; CDR3 protein: CASSPTGAYEQYF; V gene: TRBV18; clone size: once; CDR3 length: 13; D gene: NA; J gene: TRBJ2-7
CDR3 DNA: TGTGCCATCAGAAGTATGGATGACAAATACTATGGCTACACCTTC; CDR3 protein: CAIRSMDDKYYGYTF; V gene: TRBV10-3; clone size: once; CDR3 length: 15; D gene: NA; J gene: TRBJ1-2
CDR3 DNA: TGTGCTAGTGGTTTGGTAAAGTCAGGGCGGGACGGGGAGCTGTTTTTT; CDR3 protein: CASGLVKSGRDGELFF; V gene: TRBV12-5; clone size: NA; CDR3 length: 16; D gene: NA; J gene: TRBJ2-2
CDR3 DNA: TGTGCCAGCAGCTCCCGGATAAGAAGTCCGAACACTGAAGCTTTCTTT; CDR3 protein: CASSSRIRSPNTEAFF; V gene: TRBV7-2; clone size: NA; CDR3 length: 16; D gene: NA; J gene: TRBJ1-1
CDR3 DNA: TGTGCCAGCAGCCGTATATTAGATACGCAGTATTTT; CDR3 protein: CASSRILDTQYF; V gene: TRBV2; clone size: once; CDR3 length: 12; D gene: NA; J gene: TRBJ2-3
CDR3 DNA: TGTGCCAGCAGCCCTGGGACAGGAGCAGCGTATGGCTACACCTTC; CDR3 protein: CASSPGTGAAYGYTF; V gene: TRBV11-2; clone size: NA; CDR3 length: 15; D gene: TRBD1; J gene: TRBJ1-2
CDR3 DNA: TGTGCCAGCTCAACAGACGGGCCTTATGGCTACACCTTC; CDR3 protein: CASSTDGPYGYTF; V gene: TRBV9; clone size: NA; CDR3 length: 13; D gene: NA; J gene: TRBJ1-2
CDR3 DNA: TGTGCCTGGAGTGTACAGTGGAATGGCTACACCTTC; CDR3 protein: CAWSVQWNGYTF; V gene: TRBV30; clone size: NA; CDR3 length: 12; D gene: NA; J gene: TRBJ1-2
CDR3 DNA: TGCGCCAGCAGCCCCGGACTAGGAGAAGATACGCAGTATTTT; CDR3 protein: CASSPGLGEDTQYF; V gene: TRBV4-3; clone size: NA; CDR3 length: 14; D gene: TRBD2; J gene: TRBJ2-3
CDR3 DNA: TGCGCCAGCAGCTTTGGACTAGCGGGGCCCCTCTACGAGCAGTACTTC; CDR3 protein: CASSFGLAGPLYEQYF; V gene: TRBV5-1; clone size: once; CDR3 length: 16; D gene: TRBD2; J gene: TRBJ2-7
CDR3 DNA: TGTGCCAGTAGTATAGAGTGGACAGGGGAATATGGCTACACCTTC; CDR3 protein: CASSIEWTGEYGYTF; V gene: TRBV19; clone size: NA; CDR3 length: 15; D gene: TRBD1; J gene: TRBJ1-2
CDR3 DNA: TGTGCCAGCTCCCCCATCAGGGGCGGAGATACGCAGTATTTT; CDR3 protein: CASSPIRGGDTQYF; V gene: TRBV18; clone size: NA; CDR3 length: 14; D gene: NA; J gene: TRBJ2-3